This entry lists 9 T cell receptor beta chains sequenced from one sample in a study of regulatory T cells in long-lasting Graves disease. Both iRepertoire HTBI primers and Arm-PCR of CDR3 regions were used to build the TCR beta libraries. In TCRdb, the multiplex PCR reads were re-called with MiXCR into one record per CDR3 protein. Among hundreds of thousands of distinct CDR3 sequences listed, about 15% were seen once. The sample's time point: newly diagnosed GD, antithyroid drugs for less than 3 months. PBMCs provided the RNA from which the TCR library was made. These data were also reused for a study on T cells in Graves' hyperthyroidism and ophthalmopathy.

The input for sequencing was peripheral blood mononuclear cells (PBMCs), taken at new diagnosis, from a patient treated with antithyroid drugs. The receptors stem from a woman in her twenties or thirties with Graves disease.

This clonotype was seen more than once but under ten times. In DNA, the CDR3 is TGCAGTGCTTCGAAGGGACAGGGGAGTTACAATGAGCAGTTCTTC. Translation gives CSASKGQGSYNEQFF. The chain is built from TRBV20-1 and TRBJ2-1; 10 nucleotides line up with TRBD1. The CDR3 contains 15 residues. The germline V gene has CDR1 DFQATT and CDR2 SNEGSKA (reference sequence). J gave up 4 bases and V 5 bases, and 8 bases lay outside the gene matches.

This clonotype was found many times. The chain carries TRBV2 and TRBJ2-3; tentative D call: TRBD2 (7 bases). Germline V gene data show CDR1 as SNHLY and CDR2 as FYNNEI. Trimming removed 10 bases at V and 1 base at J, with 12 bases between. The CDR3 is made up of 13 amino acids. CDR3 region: CATQGRGTDTQYF. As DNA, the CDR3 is TGTGCCACCCAGGGGAGGGGCACAGATACGCAGTATTTT.

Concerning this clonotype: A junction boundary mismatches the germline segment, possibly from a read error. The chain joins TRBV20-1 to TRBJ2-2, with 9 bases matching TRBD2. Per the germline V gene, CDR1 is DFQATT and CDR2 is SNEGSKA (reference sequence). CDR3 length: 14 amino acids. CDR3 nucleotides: TGCAGTGCTATGGGACTAGCCGGGATCGGGGAGCTGCTTTTT. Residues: CSAMGLAGIGELLF.

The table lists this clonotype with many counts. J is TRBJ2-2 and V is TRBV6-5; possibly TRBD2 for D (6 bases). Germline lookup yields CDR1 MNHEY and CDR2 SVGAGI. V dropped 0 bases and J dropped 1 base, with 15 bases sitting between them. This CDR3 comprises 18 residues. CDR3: CASSYSRGRERNTGELFF. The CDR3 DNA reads TGTGCCAGCAGTTACTCGCGGGGACGAGAGCGGAACACCGGGGAGCTGTTTTTT.

CDR3 nucleotides: TGTGCCAGCAGCTTATCACCTAGTCCCCCCTACGAGCAGTACTTC. It codes for CASSLSPSPPYEQYF. The chain joins TRBV11-2 to TRBJ2-7, with D unclear. The germline CDR1 and CDR2 sequences are SGHAT and FQNNGV. There are 15 residues in the CDR3. V lost 2 bases to trimming and J lost 2 bases, with 13 bases between them.

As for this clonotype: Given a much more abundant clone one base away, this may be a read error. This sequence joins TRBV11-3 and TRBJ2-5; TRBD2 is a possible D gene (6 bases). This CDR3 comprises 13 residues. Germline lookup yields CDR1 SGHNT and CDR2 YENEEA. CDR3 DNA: TGTGTCAGCAGCCTCGGACTATTGGAGACCCAGTACTTC. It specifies CVSSLGLLETQYF.

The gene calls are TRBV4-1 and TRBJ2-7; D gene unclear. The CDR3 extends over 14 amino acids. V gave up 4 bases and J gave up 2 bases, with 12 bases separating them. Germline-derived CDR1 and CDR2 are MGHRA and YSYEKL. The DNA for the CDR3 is TGCGCCAGCAGCCTGGGCGGTTTCACCTACGAGCAGTACTTC. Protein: CASSLGGFTYEQYF.

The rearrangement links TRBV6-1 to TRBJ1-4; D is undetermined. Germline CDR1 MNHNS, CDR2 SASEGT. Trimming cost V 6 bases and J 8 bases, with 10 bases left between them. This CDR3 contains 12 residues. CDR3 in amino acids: CASSPSSEKLFF. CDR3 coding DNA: TGTGCCAGCAGCCCCTCCTCCGAAAAACTGTTTTTT.

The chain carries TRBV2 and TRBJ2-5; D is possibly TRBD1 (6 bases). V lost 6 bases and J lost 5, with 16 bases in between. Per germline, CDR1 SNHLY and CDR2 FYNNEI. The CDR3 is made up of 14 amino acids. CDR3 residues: CASRRQAVRETQYF. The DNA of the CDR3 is TGTGCCAGCAGGAGACAGGCGGTCAGGGAGACCCAGTACTTC.